The rows below give T cell receptor beta chains drawn from one sample of a study of OX40 agonist ivuxolimab in advanced cancers. Measured with immunoSEQ multiplex PCR; TCRdb has only the in-frame clones, and not every one. The sample includes some 51,000 clones, around 85% seen only once; the top ten take roughly 15%. The input for sequencing was CD4+ or CD8+ T cells sorted from blood, taken in a trial of the OX40 agonist ivuxolimab. Receptor source: an adult with an advanced solid tumor such as melanoma, head and neck, liver or kidney cancer. The CDR3 runs from the conserved cysteine through the conserved F or W. A D gene is named only where the DNA matches it firmly. Not every row has a clone size; where given, it reads once, few, many or a size class.

size	J	D	V	DNA	CDR3
NA	TRBJ2-7	TRBD1	TRBV9	TGTGCCAGCAGCGCGGGGACAGGGAACTACGAGCAGTACTTC	CASSAGTGNYEQYF
few	TRBJ2-7	NA	TRBV15	TGTGCCACCAGCAGAGGACTAGAAATCCCCGAGCAGTACTTC	CATSRGLEIPEQYF
NA	TRBJ1-2	NA	TRBV5-4	TGTGCCAGCAGCTTGAGGGCCAGGGCCTATGGCTACACCTTC	CASSLRARAYGYTF
few	TRBJ2-1	TRBD2	TRBV2	TGTGCCAGCAGGACTAGCGGGAGACAGGGTGAGCAGTTCTTC	CASRTSGRQGEQFF
NA	TRBJ1-5	NA	TRBV27	TGTGCCAGCAGTTCGTTAGGGGAAGGGGTCTATCAGCCCCAGCATTTT	CASSSLGEGVYQPQHF
NA	TRBJ1-2	NA	TRBV7-9	TGTGCCAGCATACTCGGGCCGGAGCCAGGCTACACCTTC	CASILGPEPGYTF
once	TRBJ2-7	NA	TRBV6-6	TGTGCCAGCAGCCCCTTCGGCAGGGGTCGCTACGAGCAGTACTTC	CASSPFGRGRYEQYF
NA	TRBJ2-7	NA	TRBV6-6	TGTGCCAGCAGTTCCCTTTCGGGGGACGAGCAGTACTTC	CASSSLSGDEQYF
NA	TRBJ2-2	NA	TRBV6-5	TGTGCCAGCACCCACACCGGGGAGCTGTTTTTT	CASTHTGELFF
NA	TRBJ2-1	NA	TRBV5-1	TGCGCCAGCAGCGCCGGGAGCCTCCTTGAGCAGTTCTTC	CASSAGSLLEQFF
NA	TRBJ1-2	NA	TRBV15	TGTGCCACCAGCAGAGATCGGGCAGAGAACTATGGCTACACCTTC	CATSRDRAENYGYTF
NA	TRBJ1-5	NA	TRBV19	TGTGCCAGTAGACGTCAGCCTAATCAGCCCCAGCATTTT	CASRRQPNQPQHF
NA	TRBJ2-2	NA	TRBV5-1	TGCGCCAGCAGCTCCTTATCCCTTGCGGACACCGGGGAGCTGTTTTTT	CASSSLSLADTGELFF
NA	TRBJ2-7	NA	TRBV10-1	TGCGCCAGCGATTACTACGAGCAGTACTTC	CASDYYEQYF
NA	TRBJ2-4	TRBD2	TRBV29-1	TGCAGCGGGGGGGTAGCGGGAGACATTCAGTACTTC	CSGGVAGDIQYF
NA	TRBJ1-1	NA	TRBV9	TGTGCCAGCAGCGTAGAGGGGAACACTGAAGCTTTCTTT	CASSVEGNTEAFF
NA	TRBJ2-1	NA	TRBV7-8	TGTGCCAGCAGCTCGTCCGGCGGGAACAGGGGCAACAATGAGCAGTTCTTC	CASSSSGGNRGNNEQFF
NA	TRBJ2-2	NA	TRBV19	TGTGCCAGTAGGGGTAGGGGTCCCGGGGAGCTGTTTTTT	CASRGRGPGELFF
NA	TRBJ2-1	TRBD2	TRBV27	TGTGCCAGCAGGGATAGCGGGAGGAGGCATGAGCAGTTCTTC	CASRDSGRRHEQFF
once	TRBJ2-1	NA	TRBV11-3	TGTGCCAGCAGCTTCGGACTCTCCTACAATGAGCAGTTCTTC	CASSFGLSYNEQFF
NA	TRBJ2-2	NA	TRBV18	TGTGCCAGCTCACCACCGGGGCCAGGTACGGCCGGGGAGCTGTTTTTT	CASSPPGPGTAGELFF
NA	TRBJ2-1	NA	TRBV4-1	TGCGCCAGCAGCCAGTCCGGGATGACAGTAGCTTTCTACAATGAGCAGTTCTTC	CASSQSGMTVAFYNEQFF
NA	TRBJ2-7	TRBD1	TRBV11-1	TGTGCCAGCAGCCAACGGACAGGGCAATACGACGAGCAGTACTTC	CASSQRTGQYDEQYF
once	TRBJ2-3	NA	TRBV5-4	TGTGCCAGCAGCCAAGAATCGGGGGCTGGGGCAGATACGCAGTATTTT	CASSQESGAGADTQYF
NA	TRBJ1-2	NA	TRBV29-1	TGCAGCGTTAATATAGGAAGCTATGGCTACACCTTC	CSVNIGSYGYTF
NA	TRBJ2-5	NA	TRBV5-4	TGTGCCAGCAGCCTAAAGCCTTTGGGCCTAGGAGAGACCCAGTACTTC	CASSLKPLGLGETQYF
NA	TRBJ2-3	NA	TRBV19	TGTGCCACCAGACAGGCCGCTAGCACAGATACGCAGTATTTT	CATRQAASTDTQYF
few	TRBJ1-3	NA	TRBV29-1	TGCAGCGTTGCTGGGGGCTCTGGAAACACCATATATTTT	CSVAGGSGNTIYF
NA	TRBJ2-1	TRBD1	TRBV19	TGTGCCAGTAGTAACGACAGGGGCGATGAGCAGTTCTTC	CASSNDRGDEQFF
once	TRBJ2-5	TRBD2	TRBV7-9	TGTGCCAGCAGCCCCTCGGGCGGGAGGGGAGGGGAGACCCAGTACTTC	CASSPSGGRGGETQYF